The present TCR beta chain was sequenced within a study of cytomegalovirus exposure and HLA in healthy donors. With respect to this clone: Antigen specificity is unknown.

Broader study findings: Presence/absence comparisons presumed near-even sequencing depth among donors. What TCR beta sequences reportedly achieved was accurate prediction of HLA-A and HLA-B alleles in most subjects. Later on, a genetic analysis was performed. It linked a missense variant in DCLRE1C with V- and J-gene trimming of TCR beta.

The germline V gene encodes CDR1 SGHTA and CDR2 FQGNSA. V was shortened by 5 bases and J by 0 bases, with 8 bases between the two germline ends. This CDR3 is built from 13 residues. The PCR employed 60 Vbeta primers together with 13 Jbeta primers. Under the authors' procedure: Later work found 80 million to 85 million unique TCR beta chains, with approximately 12 million shared. The protocol was immunoSEQ multiplex PCR, while the TCRdb copy is restricted to in-frame clones and leaves out a portion. V and J calls and clone size are as listed in that table; D and trimming were resolved from the DNA. The data contain 100,000 to 120,000 clones, around 72% of them seen just once; the ten biggest clones take up 2% to 2.5%.

Sequenced sample: PBMCs. This sequence originates from a man younger than 45 in good health and CMV-seronegative. The rearrangement joins TRBV7-2 to TRBJ2-7; no clear D. CDR3 sequence reads: CASSPGGSYEQYF. In DNA, the CDR3 is TGTGCCAGCAGCCCCGGTGGCTCCTACGAGCAGTACTTC.